This TCR beta chain was identified during a study of long-term antiretroviral therapy in people with HIV. Whole-study findings and limits: Although diversity increased after ART, it remained lower than in transplant donor controls.

A v3.0 immunoSEQ assay was performed at survey level. The table came from immunoSEQ multiplex PCR; TCRdb's copy has only in-frame clones and leaves some out. The repertoire holds fewer than 45,000 clones, with about 96% as singletons. Germline V gene sequence: CDR1 SGHDN, CDR2 FVKESK. The CDR3 totals 15 residues. V was clipped by 0 bases and J by 1 base, with 10 bases between them. Concerning this clone itself: Antigen: not known.

Sequenced here: unsorted PBMCs, sampled 3.7 years after starting antiretroviral therapy. This chain connects TRBV14 to TRBJ2-7; D gene uncertain. The receptor was isolated from a woman aged 50 to 60 with HIV. The CDR3 region has the DNA TGTGCCAGCAGCCAAGAATGGGGATTGTCCTACGAGCAGTACTTC. Encoded protein: CASSQEWGLSYEQYF.